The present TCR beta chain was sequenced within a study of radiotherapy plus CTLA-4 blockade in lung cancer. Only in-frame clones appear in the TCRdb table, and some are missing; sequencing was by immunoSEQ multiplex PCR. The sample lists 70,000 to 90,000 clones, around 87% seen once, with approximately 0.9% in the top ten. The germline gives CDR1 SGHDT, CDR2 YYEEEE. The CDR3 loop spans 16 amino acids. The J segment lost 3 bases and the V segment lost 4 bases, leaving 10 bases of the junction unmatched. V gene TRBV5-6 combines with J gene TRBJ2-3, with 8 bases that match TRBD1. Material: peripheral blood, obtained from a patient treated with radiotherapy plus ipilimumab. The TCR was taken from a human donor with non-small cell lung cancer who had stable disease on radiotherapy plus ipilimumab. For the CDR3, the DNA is TGTGCCAGCAGCCTTGGACAGGGAGGAGGGACAGATACGCAGTATTTT. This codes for CASSLGQGGGTDTQYF.